The rows below give T cell receptor beta chains drawn from one sample of a study of T-cell reconstitution after alpha-beta-depleted transplantation in children. TCRdb used MiXCR to reprocess the PCR reads, holding one entry per CDR3 protein. In the table there are some 200,000 distinct CDR3 sequences, roughly 8.3% of which are singletons. Source: PBMCs, mostly from graft donor cells, taken 360 days after TCRalphabeta/CD19-depleted stem cell transplant. These receptors were obtained from a male patient aged 2-15 years who had a stem cell transplant for acute myeloid leukemia, so the T cells may come from the graft donor. Both conserved end residues are part of each CDR3. A D gene is named only where the DNA matches it firmly. The listing skips clone size in some rows; elsewhere it reads once, few, many or a size class.

j_gene	len	d_gene	v_gene	abundance	CDR3nt	CDR3aa
TRBJ1-1	13	TRBD1	TRBV7-3	.	TGTGCCAGCAGCCAAAACGGACAGGGTGAAGCTTTCTTT	CASSQNGQGEAFF
TRBJ1-2	15	TRBD1	TRBV12-3/TRBV12-4	.	TGTGCCAGCAGTCCTAGAATGACAGGGTTAGGTGGCTACACCTTC	CASSPRMTGLGGYTF
TRBJ2-2	18	TRBD2	TRBV4-3	many	TGCGCCAGCAGCCAAGATATGGGACTAGCGGGAGTCACCGGGGAGCTGTTTTTT	CASSQDMGLAGVTGELFF
TRBJ1-1	15	.	TRBV12-3/TRBV12-4	.	TGTGCCAGCATCCACCCACCGGGCCTGAACACTGAAGCTTTCTTT	CASIHPPGLNTEAFF
TRBJ2-7	12	.	TRBV7-9	many	TGTGCCAGCAGTGCCCCTTCCTACGAGCAGTACTTC	CASSAPSYEQYF
TRBJ1-4	15	TRBD1	TRBV13	.	TGTGCCAGCAGCTTCCGGACAGGGTGTAATGAAAAACTGTTTTTT	CASSFRTGCNEKLFF
TRBJ2-4	15	.	TRBV7-9	few	TGTGCCAGCAGCCCAGGGCGGCAGAAAAAAAACATTCAGTACTTC	CASSPGRQKKNIQYF
TRBJ2-3	12	.	TRBV20-1	few	TGCAGTGGTATCTCATCTGTGGATACGCAGTATTTT	CSGISSVDTQYF
TRBJ2-1	16	TRBD2	TRBV7-9	many	TGTGCCAGCAGCTTAGATAGCGGGCCCTTGAACAATGAGCAGTTCTTC	CASSLDSGPLNNEQFF
TRBJ2-1	13	.	TRBV7-2	.	TGTGCCAGCAGCTCTTACTGGGAGAATGAGCAGTTCTTC	CASSSYWENEQFF
TRBJ2-2	17	TRBD2	TRBV6-5	many	TGTGCCAGCAGTTTCACTATCGAGCGGGATTTGGCCGGGGAGCTGTTTTTT	CASSFTIERDLAGELFF
TRBJ2-5	14	TRBD2	TRBV2	.	TGTGCCAGCAGTCCGACTAGCGCCAAAGAGACCCAGTACTTC	CASSPTSAKETQYF
TRBJ1-6	14	.	TRBV9	many	TGTGCCAGCAGCGTTAGCTCCTATAATTCACCCCTCCACTTT	CASSVSSYNSPLHF
TRBJ2-1	18	TRBD2	TRBV28	.	TGTGCCAGCAGTGTCTCTCGATACGCGGGAGGGCCAGCGAATGAGCAGTTCTTC	CASSVSRYAGGPANEQFF
TRBJ2-1	14	.	TRBV2	few	TGTGCCAGCAGTGTGGACAGTTCCTACAATGAGCAGTTCTTC	CASSVDSSYNEQFF
TRBJ2-7	14	.	TRBV12-3/TRBV12-4	many	TGTGCCAGCAGCTGGGACCAAGGGGCCTACGAGCAGTACTTC	CASSWDQGAYEQYF